Shown below are 3 T cell receptor beta chains from a single sample sequenced in a study of blood T cell repertoires in COVID-19. TCRdb's table, derived via immunoSEQ multiplex PCR, lists solely in-frame clones and lacks some. Of hundreds of thousands of clones in the sample, roughly 90% were seen once. The specimen sequenced was PBMCs or T cells enriched from blood (not recorded which). Receptors were obtained from a man aged 60 to 75 who had recovered from COVID-19.

The V call is TRBV11-2, the J call TRBJ2-7; 15 nucleotides align to TRBD2. The junction had 13 bases not matched to a gene; V was cut back by 5 bases and J by 5 bases. Germline CDR1 reads SGHAT; CDR2 reads FQNNGV. This CDR3 spans 18 amino acids. The CDR3 DNA is TGTGCCAGCAGCCTCCGGCACGGACTAGCGGGAGGGTTCCACGAGCAGTACTTC. Its translation is CASSLRHGLAGGFHEQYF. Full variable domain (missing parts from reference TRBV11-2 and TRBJ2-7): EAGVAQSPRYKIIEKRQSVAFWCNPISGHATLYWYQQILGQGPKLLIQFQNNGVVDDSQLPKDRFSAERLKGVDSTLKIQPAKLEDSAVYLCASSLRHGLAGGFHEQYFGPGTRLTVT.

This clone was seen only once. CDR3 in amino acids: CASSVDGSSGNTIYF. Written as DNA, the CDR3 is TGTGCCAGCAGCGTAGATGGCAGCTCTGGAAACACCATATATTTT. The chain combines TRBV9 with TRBJ1-3; D is undetermined. This CDR3 is built from 15 residues. The V gene's germline CDR1 is SGDLS and CDR2 YYNGEE. Trimming took 0 bases from V and 0 from J, leaving 7 bases between them.

This clone was recorded a few times. The chain joins TRBV7-8 to TRBJ1-5; no clear D. Germline V gives CDR1 SGHVS, CDR2 FQNEAQ. Trimming shortened V by 1 base and J by 7 bases, and 23 bases separated the two germline ends. The CDR3 runs to 18 residues. CDR3 DNA: TGTGCCAGCAGCTTAGGCCCCCCCCGGACTCGATCCCCACAGCCCCAGCATTTT. Translated, it gives CASSLGPPRTRSPQPQHF.